One and the same sample provided the 32 T cell receptor beta chains below, sequenced in a study of T cells in Graves' hyperthyroidism and ophthalmopathy. There were TCR beta CDR3 regions amplified from RNA transcripts. During a first-round RT-PCR of the TCR CDR3, the HTBI primer set was used. Via MiXCR, TCRdb re-called the multiplex PCR reads, giving one row per CDR3 protein. Found here are 550,000 to 700,000 distinct CDR3 sequences, 14% to 15% of them singletons; the top ten hold roughly 4.5%. Sequenced input: blood. These receptors were taken from a woman in her 40s with Graves' ophthalmopathy.

This clonotype came up a few times. The chain employs TRBV24-1 and TRBJ2-5, with D perhaps assigned TRBD1 or TRBD2 (5 bases each). The CDR3 is 16 amino acids. Germline lookup yields CDR1 KGHDR and CDR2 SFDVKD. V dropped 4 bases and J dropped 3 bases, with 17 bases sitting between them. CDR3 in amino acids: CATSDVGAGSKETQYF. The DNA for the CDR3 is TGTGCCACCAGTGACGTCGGGGCAGGGTCCAAAGAGACCCAGTACTTC.

This clonotype appeared a few times. Here the CDR3 reads CASSSIGGEAFF. DNA of the CDR3: TGTGCCAGCAGCTCCATCGGGGGGGAAGCTTTCTTT. The chain has TRBV7-9 and TRBJ1-1; possible D gene TRBD1, 5 bases. This CDR3 is built from 12 residues. V lost 4 bases to trimming and J lost 8 bases, with 11 bases between them. Germline CDR1 reads SEHNR; CDR2 reads FQNEAQ (reference sequence).

This clonotype was found once. Possible read error: a much larger clone is one base away. This CDR3 is CASSKALAAHEQYF. The CDR3 coding sequence is TGTGCCAGCAGTAAAGCGCTAGCTGCCCACGAGCAGTACTTC. The chain joins TRBV6-1 to TRBJ2-7; D may be TRBD2 (5 bases). The CDR3 contains 14 residues. Looked up from germline, CDR1 is MNHNS and CDR2 is SASEGT.

This clonotype was counted at least ten times. This sequence joins TRBV10-3 and TRBJ1-1; D remains unclear. Germline V gene sequence: CDR1 ENHRY, CDR2 SYGVKD. There are 14 residues in the CDR3. The germline V and J ends were trimmed by 10 bases and 1 base, with 16 bases remaining between them. The CDR3 region has the DNA TGTGCCACCCAGTACGGGATGTGGAACACTGAAGCTTTCTTT. Translating gives CATQYGMWNTEAFF.

In this sample, this clonotype turned up many times. This CDR3 reads CASSIQGARGNQPQHF. CDR3 in DNA: TGTGCCAGTAGTATCCAGGGGGCGCGAGGCAATCAGCCCCAGCATTTT. The rearrangement joins TRBV19 to TRBJ1-5; 8 bases map to TRBD1. This CDR3 is 16 amino acids long. CDR1 is LNHDA and CDR2 is SQIVND in the germline V gene (reference sequence). The J segment lost 2 bases and the V segment lost 3 bases, leaving 6 bases of the junction unmatched.

This clonotype was found many times. The rearrangement uses TRBV20-1 and TRBJ2-7, with TRBD2 identical over 7 bases. This CDR3 has 12 amino acids. The germline V gene encodes CDR1 DFQATT and CDR2 SNEGSKA (reference sequence). V shed 5 bases and J 6 bases; nucleotides not matched to a gene: 7. The chain's CDR3 is CSASGLVLEQYF. The CDR3 nucleotides read TGCAGTGCTTCAGGACTAGTTCTCGAGCAGTACTTC.

The genes are TRBV11-2 and TRBJ2-7, with TRBD2 as a possible D gene (5 bases). Germline V gene lookup returns CDR1 SGHAT and CDR2 FQNNGV. Trimming removed 3 bases at V and 6 bases at J, with 15 bases between. This CDR3 is 14 amino acids long. CDR3 in amino acids: CASSFRRAACEQYF. The CDR3 DNA sequence: TGTGCCAGCAGCTTTCGGCGGGCCGCCTGCGAGCAGTACTTC.

This clonotype came up many times. The chain combines TRBV12-5 with TRBJ1-5, with D unresolved. This CDR3 is built from 12 residues. The germline CDR1 and CDR2 sequences are LGHNT and FRNRAP. Deletions cut 6 bases from V and 4 bases from J, with 7 bases between. The CDR3 region is CASGLQNQPQHF. CDR3 sequence (DNA): TGTGCTAGTGGCCTACAGAATCAGCCCCAGCATTTT.

This clonotype came up many times. The chain has TRBV5-1 and TRBJ1-1, with D possibly TRBD1 on 5 matching bases. The germline V gene has CDR1 SGHRS and CDR2 YFSETQ. V gave up 4 bases and J gave up 3 bases, with 10 bases separating them. The CDR3 is 13 residues long. In DNA form, the CDR3 reads TGCGCCAGCAGCCAGACAGCGGACACTGAAGCTTTCTTT. Amino acids: CASSQTADTEAFF. The full variable domain, its missing parts supplied by reference TRBV5-1 and TRBJ1-1, is KAGVTQTPRYLIKTRGQQVTLSCSPISGHRSVSWYQQTPGQGLQFLFEYFSETQRNKGNFPGRFSGRQFSNSRSEMNVSTLELGDSALYLCASSQTADTEAFFGQGTRLTVV.

The chain employs TRBV28 and TRBJ2-4; 10 bases are a match to TRBD2. CDR1 and CDR2 from the germline V gene are MDHEN and SYDVKM. The CDR3 spans 18 residues. V lost 8 bases to trimming and J lost 4 bases; unmatched junction nucleotides: 17. The CDR3 spells CASGPGSAGGPGKNIQYF. The DNA for the CDR3 is TGTGCCAGCGGCCCTGGATCAGCGGGAGGGCCGGGAAAAAACATTCAGTACTTC.

This clonotype was counted ten times or more. The J gene is TRBJ1-1, the V gene TRBV6-5, with D possibly matching TRBD1 (5 bases). In germline, CDR1 is MNHEY, CDR2 SVGAGI. The CDR3 covers 14 residues. Trimming stripped 6 bases from V and 1 base from J, with 12 bases between. CDR3 protein: CASRTGTANTEAFF. The CDR3 nucleotides are TGTGCCAGCAGAACCGGGACGGCGAACACTGAAGCTTTCTTT.

The V gene is TRBV20-1, the J gene TRBJ2-7; 8 positions agree with TRBD1. Germline V CDR1 and CDR2: DFQATT, SNEGSKA (reference sequence). V lost 3 bases, J lost 2 bases, and 6 bases stayed unmatched. This CDR3 has 14 residues. In DNA, the CDR3 is TGCAGTGCTAGGGGACAGGCAAACGCCTACGAGCAGTACTTC. Translating gives CSARGQANAYEQYF.

This clonotype was detected ten times or more. The chain recombines TRBV27 with TRBJ2-7; D might be TRBD1 (5 bases). The CDR3 runs to 13 residues. CDR1 is MNHEY, CDR2 SMNVEV, per germline (reference sequence). Trimming took 3 bases from V and 6 from J, leaving 12 bases between them. The CDR3 DNA reads as TGTGCCAGCAGTTTCAACGGGCAGGGCGAGCAGTACTTC. Encoded protein: CASSFNGQGEQYF.

This clonotype appeared many times. The chain joins TRBV7-9 to TRBJ2-7, with D possibly called TRBD1 or TRBD2 (5 bases each). The V gene's germline CDR1 is SEHNR and CDR2 FQNEAQ (reference sequence). The CDR3 has 13 residues. V was cut by 5 bases and J by 6 bases, with 14 bases left in between. CDR3 amino acids: CASSQTRGSEQYF. CDR3 nucleotides: TGTGCCAGCAGCCAAACTAGGGGTAGCGAGCAGTACTTC.

The rearrangement links TRBV6-2 or TRBV6-3 to TRBJ2-7, with D hard to call. From germline, CDR1 is MNHEY and CDR2 SVGEGT. The CDR3 totals 14 residues. Trimming removed 2 bases at V and 0 bases at J, with 8 bases between. CDR3: CASSYVGSSYEQYF. The CDR3 bases are TGTGCCAGCAGTTACGTCGGTAGCTCCTACGAGCAGTACTTC.

The sample holds many counts of this clonotype. V gene TRBV10-3 combines with J gene TRBJ1-3; 8 bases are shared with TRBD1. Germline-derived CDR1 and CDR2 are ENHRY and SYGVKD. The CDR3 has 16 amino acids. V dropped 3 bases and J dropped 5; count of bases not matched to a gene: 9. The CDR3 bases are TGTGCCATCAGTGATACTCGGCAGGGGGCTAGAAACACCATATATTTT. Its protein is CAISDTRQGARNTIYF.

This clonotype has at least ten counts. The chain links TRBV6-2 or TRBV6-3 to TRBJ2-7; D is ambiguous. The CDR3 is 13 amino acids. CDR1 MNHEY and CDR2 SVGEGT come from the germline V gene. The V and J ends lost 6 bases and 0 bases respectively, with 9 bases between them. CDR3 amino acids: CASSPSNSYEQYF. DNA of the CDR3: TGTGCCAGCAGCCCTTCTAACTCCTACGAGCAGTACTTC.

The chain recombines TRBV30 with TRBJ1-1; D is undetermined. Germline V lookup: CDR1 GTSNPN, CDR2 SVGIG (reference sequence). CDR3 size: 14 residues. Deletions cut 1 base from V and 0 bases from J, with 9 bases between. Written as DNA, the CDR3 is TGTGCCTGGAGTGGACTCGCAGTGAACACTGAAGCTTTCTTT. Residues: CAWSGLAVNTEAFF.

V usage is TRBV7-9 and J usage is TRBJ2-5; no clear D gene. The germline V and J ends were trimmed by 2 bases and 1 base, with 8 bases remaining between them. CDR3 length: 14 amino acids. Germline V CDR1 and CDR2: SEHNR, FQNEAQ (reference sequence). For the CDR3, the DNA is TGTGCCAGCAGCTTACCAGCGCCCCAAGAGACCCAGTACTTC. Translating gives CASSLPAPQETQYF.

This clonotype occurred many times. V gene TRBV12-3 or TRBV12-4 combines with J gene TRBJ1-2, with 9 bases identical to TRBD1. V was clipped by 6 bases and J by 8 bases; unmatched bases: 10. The CDR3 spans 14 residues. CDR3 in DNA: TGTGCCAGCAGAGGCGAAACAGGGGGCCGGGGCTACACCTTC. Translated: CASRGETGGRGYTF.

This clonotype was counted once. This chain connects TRBV7-8 to TRBJ1-2; D is uncertain. Trimming cost V 2 bases and J 4 bases, with 14 bases left between them. The CDR3 is 15 residues long. Germline lookup yields CDR1 SGHVS and CDR2 FQNEAQ. CDR3 loop: CASSLYEDLIYGYTF. CDR3 nucleotide sequence: TGTGCCAGCAGCTTATACGAGGATCTGATCTATGGCTACACCTTC. The full variable domain, in which reference TRBV7-8 and TRBJ1-2 provide the parts outside the CDR3, is GAGVSQSPRYKVAKRGQDVALRCDPISGHVSLFWYQQALGQGPEFLTYFQNEAQLDKSGLPSDRFFAERPEGSVSTLKIQRTQQEDSAVYLCASSLYEDLIYGYTFGSGTRLTVV.

The chain has TRBV11-2 and TRBJ2-7; D might be TRBD1 (6 bases). The CDR3 is made up of 13 amino acids. Germline lookup yields CDR1 SGHAT and CDR2 FQNNGV. V was cut by 5 bases and J by 9 bases, with 17 bases left in between. In nucleotides, the CDR3 is TGTGCCAGCAGCCCATATACAGGGAGCGCGCAGTACTTC. It codes for CASSPYTGSAQYF.

The sample holds many counts of this clonotype. J is TRBJ1-3 and V is TRBV10-1, with TRBD1 matching 9 bases. J gave up 0 bases and V 6 bases, and 3 bases lay outside the gene matches. This CDR3 has 15 amino acids. The V gene's germline CDR1 is WNHNN and CDR2 SYGVQD (reference sequence). CDR3 protein: CASRGTGNSGNTIYF. In nucleotides, the CDR3 is TGCGCCAGCAGGGGGACAGGGAACTCTGGAAACACCATATATTTT.

Ten or more counts support this clonotype. The V and J genes are TRBV6-5 and TRBJ1-2; D is unclear. There are 14 residues in the CDR3. CDR1 MNHEY and CDR2 SVGAGI come from the germline V gene. V lost 4 bases and J lost 8, with 17 bases in between. In DNA form, the CDR3 reads TGTGCCAGCAGTTCCGACTTGGAGTCGCGAGGCTACACCTTC. It encodes CASSSDLESRGYTF.

This clonotype came up a few times. J is TRBJ2-4 and V is TRBV9; either TRBD1 or TRBD2 may fit D (7 bases each). From germline, CDR1 is SGDLS and CDR2 YYNGEE. V was pared by 4 bases and J by 5 bases, with 10 bases between. The CDR3 runs to 13 residues. The CDR3 nucleotides read TGTGCCAGCAGCCCAGGGGGGGAAAACATTCAGTACTTC. Translating it yields CASSPGGENIQYF.

This clonotype came up many times. The chain carries TRBV29-1 and TRBJ1-1; D ambiguous. V lost 6 bases, J lost 1 base, and 12 bases lay in between. Germline CDR1 SQVTM, CDR2 ANQGSEA. The CDR3 contains 13 residues. CDR3 sequence reads: CSVDEGWNTEAFF. In DNA, the CDR3 is TGCAGCGTGGATGAGGGTTGGAACACTGAAGCTTTCTTT.

The sample holds many counts of this clonotype. The chain recombines TRBV7-8 with TRBJ2-2; the D gene is possibly TRBD2 (5 bases). This CDR3 spans 16 amino acids. V was clipped by 7 bases and J by 5 bases, with 20 bases between them. In germline, CDR1 is SGHVS, CDR2 FQNEAQ. The CDR3 region has the DNA TGTGCCAGCACCACCCTCACCGGGGTTCAGACCGGGGAGCTGTTTTTT. Its protein product is CASTTLTGVQTGELFF.

This clonotype was detected many times. V usage is TRBV12-3 or TRBV12-4 and J usage is TRBJ2-7, with D perhaps matching TRBD2 (5 bases). The V end lost 6 bases, the J end lost 3 bases, and 18 bases lay between the germline ends. The length of the CDR3 is 15 residues. CDR3 loop: CASSTGRGLHYEQYF. The DNA for the CDR3 is TGTGCCAGCAGCACCGGCCGCGGACTTCACTACGAGCAGTACTTC.

In its sample, this clonotype was seen many times. This rearrangement joins TRBV4-3 to TRBJ2-7, with D unresolved. Germline V gives CDR1 LGHNA, CDR2 YSLEER. This CDR3 spans 12 amino acids. V dropped 0 bases and J dropped 7 bases, with 7 bases sitting between them. In DNA form, the CDR3 reads TGCGCCAGCAGCCAAGAGCGTCAGGAGCAGTACTTC. It is translated as CASSQERQEQYF.

Ten or more counts support this clonotype. The rearrangement uses TRBV6-1 and TRBJ1-1; no firm D call. The V gene's germline CDR1 is MNHNS and CDR2 SASEGT. The ends were cut back, 6 bases at V and 0 bases at J, with 8 bases in the middle. The CDR3 covers 13 residues. CDR3 sequence reads: CASRDGLNTEAFF. DNA of the CDR3: TGTGCCAGCAGGGACGGATTGAACACTGAAGCTTTCTTT.

The V call is TRBV5-1, the J call TRBJ2-7, with 10 bases lining up with TRBD1. Germline lookup yields CDR1 SGHRS and CDR2 YFSETQ. After removal of 3 bases from V and 6 bases from J, the junction contained 9 bases not matched to a gene. The CDR3 is made up of 15 amino acids. This CDR3 is CASSWDGQGVSEQYF. CDR3 coding DNA: TGCGCCAGCAGCTGGGATGGACAGGGGGTAAGCGAGCAGTACTTC. The variable domain in full, completed from reference TRBV5-1 and TRBJ2-7, reads KAGVTQTPRYLIKTRGQQVTLSCSPISGHRSVSWYQQTPGQGLQFLFEYFSETQRNKGNFPGRFSGRQFSNSRSEMNVSTLELGDSALYLCASSWDGQGVSEQYFGPGTRLTVT.

This clonotype appeared many times. V gene TRBV6-5 combines with J gene TRBJ2-7, with 9 bases lining up with TRBD2. CDR3 length: 15 residues. The trim removed 2 bases at V and 3 bases at J, leaving 5 bases unmatched. Germline loops: CDR1 MNHEY, CDR2 SVGAGI. The CDR3 DNA reads TGTGCCAGCAGTTACGGGCTAGCGGGGAACTACGAGCAGTACTTC. It codes for CASSYGLAGNYEQYF.